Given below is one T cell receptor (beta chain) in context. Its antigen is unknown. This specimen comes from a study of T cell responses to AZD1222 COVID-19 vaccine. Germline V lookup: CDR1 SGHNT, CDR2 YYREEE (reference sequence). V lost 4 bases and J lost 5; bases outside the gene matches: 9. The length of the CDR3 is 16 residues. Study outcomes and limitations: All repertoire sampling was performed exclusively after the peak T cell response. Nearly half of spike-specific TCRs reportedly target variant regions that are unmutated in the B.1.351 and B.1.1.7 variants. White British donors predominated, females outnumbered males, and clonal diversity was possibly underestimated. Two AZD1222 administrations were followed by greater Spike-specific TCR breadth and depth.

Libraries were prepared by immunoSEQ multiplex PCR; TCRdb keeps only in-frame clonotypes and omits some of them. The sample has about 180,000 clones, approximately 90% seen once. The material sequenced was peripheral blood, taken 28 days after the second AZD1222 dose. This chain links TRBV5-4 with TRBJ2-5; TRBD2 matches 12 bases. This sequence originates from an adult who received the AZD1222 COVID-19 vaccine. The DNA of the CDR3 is TGTGCCAGCAGCCGAAACCTAGCGGGAGGGCCTGAGACCCAGTACTTC. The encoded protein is CASSRNLAGGPETQYF.